This T cell receptor (beta chain) was retrieved from a study of regulatory T cells in long-lasting Graves disease. This clonotype was observed many times. Time point given: newly diagnosed GD, antithyroid drugs for less than 3 months. Isolated PBMC RNA provided the starting material for the TCR library. Investigators prepared the TCR beta libraries by applying iRepertoire HTBI primers and Arm-PCR of CDR3 regions. TCRdb independently ran MiXCR on the multiplex PCR reads; one entry per CDR3 protein. The sample has 300,000 to 400,000 distinct CDR3 sequences; roughly a sixth are singletons. The CDR3 consists of 15 residues. V gave up 2 bases and J gave up 4 bases; unmatched junction bases: 6. These data also formed part of another study, on T cells in Graves' hyperthyroidism and ophthalmopathy.

V and J are TRBV12-3 or TRBV12-4 and TRBJ2-7; 9 bases line up with TRBD2. The sequences come from peripheral blood mononuclear cells (PBMCs), collected at new diagnosis, from a patient treated with antithyroid drugs. This receptor was identified in a man aged 35-49 years with Graves disease. CDR3 sequence reads: CASSLRVSGGYEQYF. In nucleotides, the CDR3 is TGTGCCAGCAGTTTACGCGTTAGCGGGGGTTACGAGCAGTACTTC.